This T cell receptor beta chain originates from a study of blood T cell repertoires in COVID-19. In the authors' methods: Amplification of reference gene primers provided the estimated nucleated cell counts. Clones were sequenced by immunoSEQ multiplex PCR, and TCRdb holds only the in-frame ones, with some missing. The DNA was the basis for D and trimming; V, J and clone size are from that table. The sample has some 100,000 clones, roughly 91% seen once; the top ten hold around 4.7%. From germline, CDR1 is SNHLY and CDR2 FYNNEI. The CDR3 sequence is 14 residues long. Trimming pared 0 bases from V and 6 bases from J, leaving 12 bases between.

The chain recombines TRBV2 with TRBJ2-7; D perhaps matches TRBD2 (5 bases). The sequence was obtained from a woman at least 80 years old with active COVID-19. Sequences were obtained from peripheral blood. This CDR3 reads CASSEALAGVEQYF. In DNA, the CDR3 is TGTGCCAGCAGTGAAGCGCTAGCCGGGGTCGAGCAGTACTTC.